This T cell receptor beta chain was profiled in a study of T cell changes during pregnancy in multiple sclerosis. This table comes from immunoSEQ multiplex PCR, and its TCRdb copy is limited to in-frame clones, with some not included. The sample holds about 100,000 clones; about 92% are singletons and the top ten take about 1.8%. The count of this clone is one. The CDR3 covers 17 residues. Trimming took 3 bases from V and 2 from J; bases not matched to a gene: 12. Germline V gene data show CDR1 as SGDLS and CDR2 as YYNGEE. The specimen was peripheral blood, collected after pregnancy. The chain carries TRBV9 and TRBJ2-5, with 8 bases matching TRBD2. This receptor was identified in a female donor with multiple sclerosis, enrolled in a pregnancy study. CDR3 DNA sequence: TGTGCCAGCAGCGCACATCCCAGCGGGAGAGGGCAAGAGACCCAGTACTTC. Protein sequence: CASSAHPSGRGQETQYF.